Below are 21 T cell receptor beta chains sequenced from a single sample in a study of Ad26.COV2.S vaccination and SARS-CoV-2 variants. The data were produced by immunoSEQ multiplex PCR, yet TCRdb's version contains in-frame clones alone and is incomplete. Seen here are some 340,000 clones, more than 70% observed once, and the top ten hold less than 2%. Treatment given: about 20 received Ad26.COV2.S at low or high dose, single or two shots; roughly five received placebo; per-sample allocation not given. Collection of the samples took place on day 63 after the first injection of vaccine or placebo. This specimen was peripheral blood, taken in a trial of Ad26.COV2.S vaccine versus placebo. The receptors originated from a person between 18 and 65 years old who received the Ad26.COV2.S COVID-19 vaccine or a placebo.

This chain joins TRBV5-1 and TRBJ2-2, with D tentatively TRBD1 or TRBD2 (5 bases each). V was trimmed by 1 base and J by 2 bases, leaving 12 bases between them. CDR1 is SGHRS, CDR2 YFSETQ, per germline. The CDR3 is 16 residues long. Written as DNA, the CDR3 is TGCGCCAGCAGCTTGTCGTGGGACCATAACACCGGGGAGCTGTTTTTT. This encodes CASSLSWDHNTGELFF. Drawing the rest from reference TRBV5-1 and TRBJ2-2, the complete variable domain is KAGVTQTPRYLIKTRGQQVTLSCSPISGHRSVSWYQQTPGQGLQFLFEYFSETQRNKGNFPGRFSGRQFSNSRSEMNVSTLELGDSALYLCASSLSWDHNTGELFFGEGSRLTVL.

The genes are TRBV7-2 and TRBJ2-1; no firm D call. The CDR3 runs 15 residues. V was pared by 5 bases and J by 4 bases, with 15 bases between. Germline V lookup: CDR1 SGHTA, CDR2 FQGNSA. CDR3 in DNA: TGTGCCAGCAGCCCAAGCGCTTCCCTTTACAATGAGCAGTTCTTC. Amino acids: CASSPSASLYNEQFF. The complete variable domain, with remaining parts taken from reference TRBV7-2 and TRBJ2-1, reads GAGVSQSPSNKVTEKGKDVELRCDPISGHTALYWYRQSLGQGLEFLIYFQGNSAPDKSGLPSDRFSAERTGGSVSTLTIQRTQQEDSAVYLCASSPSASLYNEQFFGPGTRLTVL.

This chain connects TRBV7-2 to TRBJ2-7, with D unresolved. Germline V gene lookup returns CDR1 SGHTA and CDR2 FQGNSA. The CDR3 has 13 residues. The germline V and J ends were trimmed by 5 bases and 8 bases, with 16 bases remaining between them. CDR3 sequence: CASSADGPTQQYF. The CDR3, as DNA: TGTGCCAGCAGCGCCGACGGGCCTACACAGCAGTACTTC.

CDR3 sequence: CASSLVGIGAGYGYTF. The CDR3 nucleotides read TGTGCCAGCAGCTTAGTTGGTATAGGGGCCGGCTATGGCTACACCTTC. This chain connects TRBV7-9 to TRBJ1-2; a weak D match, TRBD1 (5 bases). The length of the CDR3 is 16 residues. V was clipped by 1 base and J by 4 bases, with 16 bases between them. Per the germline V gene, CDR1 is SEHNR and CDR2 is FQNEAQ (reference sequence).

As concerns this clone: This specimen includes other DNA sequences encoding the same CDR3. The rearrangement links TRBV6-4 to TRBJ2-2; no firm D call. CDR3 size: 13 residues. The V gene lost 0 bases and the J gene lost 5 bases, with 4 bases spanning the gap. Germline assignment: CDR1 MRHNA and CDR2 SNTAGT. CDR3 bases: TGTGCCAGCAGTGACTCGGGGACCGGGGAGCTGTTTTTT. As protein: CASSDSGTGELFF.

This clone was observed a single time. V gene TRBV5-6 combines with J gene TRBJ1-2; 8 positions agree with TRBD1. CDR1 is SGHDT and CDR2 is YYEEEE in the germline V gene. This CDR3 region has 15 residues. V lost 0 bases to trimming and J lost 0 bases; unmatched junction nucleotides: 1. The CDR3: CASSLGRGPNYGYTF. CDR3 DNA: TGTGCCAGCAGCTTGGGCAGGGGGCCTAACTATGGCTACACCTTC. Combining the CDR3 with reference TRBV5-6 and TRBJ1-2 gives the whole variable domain DAGVTQSPTHLIKTRGQQVTLRCSPKSGHDTVSWYQQALGQGPQFIFQYYEEEERQRGNFPDRFSGHQFPNYSSELNVNALLLGDSALYLCASSLGRGPNYGYTFGSGTRLTVV.

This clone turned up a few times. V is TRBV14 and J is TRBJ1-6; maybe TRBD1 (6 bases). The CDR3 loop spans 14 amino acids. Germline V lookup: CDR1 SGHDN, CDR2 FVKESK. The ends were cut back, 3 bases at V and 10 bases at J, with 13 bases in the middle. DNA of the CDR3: TGTGCCAGCAGCCAGGGGACAATAAACTCACCCCTCCACTTT. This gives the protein CASSQGTINSPLHF.

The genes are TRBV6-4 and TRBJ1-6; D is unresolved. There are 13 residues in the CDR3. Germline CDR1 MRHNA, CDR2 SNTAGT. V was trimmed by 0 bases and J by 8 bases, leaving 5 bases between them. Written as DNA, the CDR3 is TGTGCCAGCAGTGACTCGGGCTATTCACCCCTCCACTTT. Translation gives CASSDSGYSPLHF.

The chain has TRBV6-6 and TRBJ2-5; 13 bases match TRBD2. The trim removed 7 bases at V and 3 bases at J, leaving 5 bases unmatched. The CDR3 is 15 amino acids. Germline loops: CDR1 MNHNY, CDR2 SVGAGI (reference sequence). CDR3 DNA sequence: TGTGCCAGCAAGACGGGACTAGCGGGGAAAGAGACCCAGTACTTC. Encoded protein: CASKTGLAGKETQYF.

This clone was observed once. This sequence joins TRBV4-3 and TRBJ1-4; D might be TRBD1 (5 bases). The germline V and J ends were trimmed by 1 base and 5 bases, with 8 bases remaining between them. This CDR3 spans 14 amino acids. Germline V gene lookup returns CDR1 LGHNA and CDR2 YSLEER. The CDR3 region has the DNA TGCGCCAGCAGCCAAGTGACAGTAAATGAAAAACTGTTTTTT. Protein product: CASSQVTVNEKLFF.

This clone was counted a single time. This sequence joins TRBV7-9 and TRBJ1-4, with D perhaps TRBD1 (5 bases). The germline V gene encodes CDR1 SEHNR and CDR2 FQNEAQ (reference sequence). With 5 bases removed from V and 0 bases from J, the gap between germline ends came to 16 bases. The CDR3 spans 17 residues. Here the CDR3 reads CASSPQVVGPTNEKLFF. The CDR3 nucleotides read TGTGCCAGCAGCCCCCAGGTCGTGGGGCCAACTAATGAAAAACTGTTTTTT.

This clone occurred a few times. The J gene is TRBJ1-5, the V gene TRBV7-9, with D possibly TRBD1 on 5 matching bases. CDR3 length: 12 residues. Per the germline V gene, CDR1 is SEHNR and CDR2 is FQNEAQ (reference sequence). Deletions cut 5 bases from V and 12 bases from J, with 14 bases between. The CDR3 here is CASSPEGGDQHF. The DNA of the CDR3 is TGTGCCAGCAGCCCCGAAGGAGGGGACCAGCATTTT.

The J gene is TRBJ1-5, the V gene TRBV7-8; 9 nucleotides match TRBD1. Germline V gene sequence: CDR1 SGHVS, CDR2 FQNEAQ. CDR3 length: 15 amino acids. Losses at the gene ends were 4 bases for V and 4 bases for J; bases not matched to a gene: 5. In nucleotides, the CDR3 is TGTGCCAGCAGCTCAGGACAGGGGACAAATCAGCCCCAGCATTTT. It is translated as CASSSGQGTNQPQHF.

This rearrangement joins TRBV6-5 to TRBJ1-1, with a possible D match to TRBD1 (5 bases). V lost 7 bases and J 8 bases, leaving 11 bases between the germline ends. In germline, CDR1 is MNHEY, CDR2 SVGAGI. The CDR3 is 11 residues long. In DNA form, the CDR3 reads TGTGCCAGCACCCTCCGGGGGGAAGCTTTCTTT. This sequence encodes CASTLRGEAFF.

In DNA, the CDR3 is TGCGCCAGCAGCACCGCTCCACAGGGGGTAAACACCGGGGAGCTGTTTTTT. Its protein product is CASSTAPQGVNTGELFF. This sequence joins TRBV5-1 and TRBJ2-2; 8 bases fit TRBD1. The germline gives CDR1 SGHRS, CDR2 YFSETQ. J gave up 2 bases and V 4 bases, and 10 bases lay outside the gene matches. The CDR3 totals 17 residues.

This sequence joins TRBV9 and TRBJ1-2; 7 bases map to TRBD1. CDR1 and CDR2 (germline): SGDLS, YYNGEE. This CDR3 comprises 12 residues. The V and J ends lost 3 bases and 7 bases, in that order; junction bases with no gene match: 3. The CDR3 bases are TGTGCCAGCAGCGGGAACAGGGGTGGCTACACCTTC. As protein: CASSGNRGGYTF.

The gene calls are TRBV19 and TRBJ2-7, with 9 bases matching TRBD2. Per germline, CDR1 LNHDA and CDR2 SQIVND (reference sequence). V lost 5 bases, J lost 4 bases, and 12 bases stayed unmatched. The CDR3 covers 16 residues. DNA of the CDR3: TGTGCCAGTAGTTCCTTAGCGGGGGCTAAGGGATACGAGCAGTACTTC. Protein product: CASSSLAGAKGYEQYF.

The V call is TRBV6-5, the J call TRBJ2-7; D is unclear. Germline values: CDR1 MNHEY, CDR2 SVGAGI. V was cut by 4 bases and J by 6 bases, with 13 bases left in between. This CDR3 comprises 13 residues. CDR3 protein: CASSSLGRLEQYF. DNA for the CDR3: TGTGCCAGCAGTTCCCTAGGACGGCTCGAGCAGTACTTC.

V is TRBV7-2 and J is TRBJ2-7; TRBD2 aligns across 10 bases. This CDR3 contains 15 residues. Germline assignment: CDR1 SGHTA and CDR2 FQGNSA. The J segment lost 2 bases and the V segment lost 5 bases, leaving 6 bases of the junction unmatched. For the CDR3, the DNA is TGTGCCAGCAGCCGTACTAGCGGGGCGACCTACGAGCAGTACTTC. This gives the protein CASSRTSGATYEQYF. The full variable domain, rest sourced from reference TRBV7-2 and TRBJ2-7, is GAGVSQSPSNKVTEKGKDVELRCDPISGHTALYWYRQSLGQGLEFLIYFQGNSAPDKSGLPSDRFSAERTGGSVSTLTIQRTQQEDSAVYLCASSRTSGATYEQYFGPGTRLTVT.

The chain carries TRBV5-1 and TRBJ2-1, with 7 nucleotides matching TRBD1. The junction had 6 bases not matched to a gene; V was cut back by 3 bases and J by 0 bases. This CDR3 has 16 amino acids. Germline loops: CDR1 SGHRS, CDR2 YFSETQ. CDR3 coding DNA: TGCGCCAGCAGCTGGGGACAGCCTGGCTCCTACAATGAGCAGTTCTTC. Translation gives CASSWGQPGSYNEQFF. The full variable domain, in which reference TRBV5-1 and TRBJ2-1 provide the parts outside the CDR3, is KAGVTQTPRYLIKTRGQQVTLSCSPISGHRSVSWYQQTPGQGLQFLFEYFSETQRNKGNFPGRFSGRQFSNSRSEMNVSTLELGDSALYLCASSWGQPGSYNEQFFGPGTRLTVL.

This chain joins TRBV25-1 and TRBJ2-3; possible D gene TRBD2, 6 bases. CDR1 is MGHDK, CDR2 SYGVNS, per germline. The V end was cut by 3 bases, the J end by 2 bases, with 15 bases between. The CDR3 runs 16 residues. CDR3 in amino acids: CASSDSGGTFTDTQYF. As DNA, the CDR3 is TGTGCCAGCAGTGACAGTGGAGGGACCTTCACAGATACGCAGTATTTT.